The T cell receptor beta chain described here comes from a study of coeliac disease. The study's findings and limits: In active celiac disease, intraepithelial and lamina propria TRB and TRG repertoires were less clonal than controls.

V lost 6 bases and J lost 4; bases outside the gene matches: 7. This CDR3 contains 15 residues. CDR1 MNHEY and CDR2 SVGAGI come from the germline V gene. Concerning this clone: The antigen is not known.

Produced via immunoSEQ multiplex PCR; TCRdb's table is partial and in-frame only. The sample lists over 3,500 clones; about three quarters were seen once. The material sequenced was intraepithelial lymphocytes from the gut. This chain connects TRBV6-5 to TRBJ2-7; 12 nucleotides align to TRBD2. This sequence was found in a woman younger than 35 with active celiac disease. CDR3 sequence: CASSSGTSGRYEQYF. DNA of the CDR3: TGTGCCAGCAGCTCCGGGACTAGCGGGCGATACGAGCAGTACTTC.